The 18 T cell receptor beta chains presented below share a single source sample, sequenced in a study of T cell responses to AZD1222 COVID-19 vaccine. Clones were sequenced by immunoSEQ multiplex PCR, and TCRdb holds only the in-frame ones, with some missing. The table records tens of thousands of clones, approximately 90% of them present only once. Source: peripheral blood, taken on day 0 of AZD1222 vaccination. The receptors derive from an adult in good health.

This clone was recorded a few times. The gene calls are TRBV19 and TRBJ1-2; D might be TRBD1 (5 bases). Between the trimmed V and J ends, which lost 10 bases and 8 bases, there was a span of 20 bases. The CDR3 is made up of 13 amino acids. Germline loops: CDR1 LNHDA, CDR2 SQIVND (reference sequence). As DNA, the CDR3 is TGTGCCACCCGGGGGAAGGTGGTATACGGCTACACCTTC. It encodes CATRGKVVYGYTF.

The rearrangement uses TRBV11-3 and TRBJ1-2, with TRBD1 matching 7 bases. The V and J ends lost 1 base and 7 bases, in that order; junction bases with no gene match: 3. Germline-derived CDR1 and CDR2 are SGHNT and YENEEA. The CDR3 has 13 amino acids. The CDR3 loop is CASSLATGSGYTF. The CDR3 region has the DNA TGTGCCAGCAGCTTAGCGACAGGGAGTGGCTACACCTTC.

V gene TRBV19 combines with J gene TRBJ1-1; 8 positions match TRBD1. Germline V gene lookup returns CDR1 LNHDA and CDR2 SQIVND (reference sequence). Losses at the gene ends were 1 base for V and 3 bases for J; bases not matched to a gene: 10. This CDR3 is built from 17 residues. The CDR3, as DNA: TGTGCCAGTAGTATAGCCCCGGACAGGGAGGAATACACTGAAGCTTTCTTT. This translates into CASSIAPDREEYTEAFF.

V and J are TRBV24-1 and TRBJ1-2, with TRBD1 matching over 8 bases. The V segment lost 3 bases and the J segment 4 bases; nucleotides outside the gene matches: 15. CDR1 and CDR2 (germline): KGHDR, SFDVKD. The CDR3 runs 18 residues. The CDR3 protein is CATSDPTGESDFAYGYTF. For the CDR3, the DNA is TGTGCCACCAGTGATCCGACAGGGGAGTCCGACTTTGCCTATGGCTACACCTTC.

This clone appeared a single time. The chain links TRBV29-1 to TRBJ2-2; tentative D call: TRBD2 (6 bases). Germline assignment: CDR1 SQVTM and CDR2 ANQGSEA. V lost 8 bases and J 6 bases, leaving 13 bases between the germline ends. The CDR3 length is 12 residues. The CDR3 sequence: CSIVEGSGELFF. CDR3 in DNA: TGCAGCATCGTGGAGGGGTCCGGGGAGCTGTTTTTT.

In DNA form, the CDR3 reads TGTGCCATATGGGGGGGCTGGAACACCGGGGAGCTGTTTTTT. This translates into CAIWGGWNTGELFF. The genes are TRBV10-3 and TRBJ2-2, with D possibly TRBD2 on 7 matching bases. Trimming took 9 bases from V and 1 from J, leaving 12 bases between them. CDR1 and CDR2 (germline): ENHRY, SYGVKD. The CDR3 runs to 14 residues.

The chain joins TRBV3-1 (or the pseudogene TRBV3-2) to TRBJ1-2, with 8 bases aligning to TRBD1. Trimming took 3 bases from V and 4 from J; bases not matched to a gene: 1. CDR1 and CDR2 from the germline V gene are LGHDT and YNNKEL (reference sequence). There are 13 residues in the CDR3. In nucleotides, the CDR3 is TGTGCCAGCAGCCACGACAGGGGCTATGGCTACACCTTC. Translating it yields CASSHDRGYGYTF.

The gene calls are TRBV20-1 and TRBJ2-7; possible D gene TRBD1, 6 bases. Germline V gene data show CDR1 as DFQATT and CDR2 as SNEGSKA (reference sequence). The CDR3 is 14 amino acids. V was clipped by 3 bases and J by 5 bases, with 17 bases between them. This chain's CDR3 is CSASEWDILDEQYF. The DNA of the CDR3 is TGCAGTGCTAGTGAATGGGACATCCTGGACGAGCAGTACTTC.

The chain joins TRBV28 to TRBJ1-1; D remains unclear. CDR3 length: 17 amino acids. The V gene's germline CDR1 is MDHEN and CDR2 SYDVKM. Trimming shortened V by 5 bases and J by 1 base, and 20 bases separated the two germline ends. The CDR3 DNA sequence: TGTGCCAGCAGTGCGCAAGCTTTCTACGGGGAGAACACTGAAGCTTTCTTT. It yields the protein CASSAQAFYGENTEAFF.

The chain employs TRBV7-3 and TRBJ2-3; 12 positions agree with TRBD2. Unmatched junction bases numbered 8, after V lost 5 bases and J lost 5 bases. CDR3 length equals 16 residues. From germline, CDR1 is SGHTA and CDR2 FQGTGA. CDR3 bases: TGTGCCAGCAGCCAGACTAGCGGGGGTCCAGGAGATACGCAGTATTTT. It is translated as CASSQTSGGPGDTQYF.

V usage is TRBV19 and J usage is TRBJ2-3; TRBD2 matches 13 bases. The V gene's germline CDR1 is LNHDA and CDR2 SQIVND (reference sequence). Unmatched junction bases numbered 5, after V lost 1 base and J lost 4 bases. The CDR3 is 17 amino acids. In nucleotides, the CDR3 is TGTGCCAGTAGTATAGGCCGGACTAGCGGGAGTGCAGATACGCAGTATTTT. This translates into CASSIGRTSGSADTQYF.

The gene calls are TRBV6-5 and TRBJ1-6; D remains ambiguous. V shed 8 bases and J shed 7 bases, with 12 bases lying between them. Germline CDR1 reads MNHEY; CDR2 reads SVGAGI. The CDR3 runs to 13 residues. For the CDR3, the DNA is TGTGCCAGCTCCCGACCGAAGAATTCACCCCTCCACTTT. This codes for CASSRPKNSPLHF.

This clone came up once. This rearrangement joins TRBV5-6 to TRBJ2-1, with a weak D call TRBD1 (6 bases). Trimming stripped 0 bases from V and 7 bases from J, with 14 bases between. The CDR3 loop spans 15 amino acids. CDR1 SGHDT and CDR2 YYEEEE come from the germline V gene. The CDR3 DNA is TGTGCCAGCAGCTTGGGCCGGGACATGGGTAATGAGCAGTTCTTC. This encodes CASSLGRDMGNEQFF.

The V call is TRBV7-2, the J call TRBJ2-1; TRBD2 matches 7 bases. Per the germline V gene, CDR1 is SGHTA and CDR2 is FQGNSA. The CDR3 consists of 16 residues. Losses at the gene ends were 6 bases for V and 4 bases for J; bases not matched to a gene: 12. Here the CDR3 DNA reads TGTGCCAGCAGACTAGTGGGACGGGGGGTTTACAATGAGCAGTTCTTC. It codes for CASRLVGRGVYNEQFF.

The CDR3 nucleotides read TGTGCCAGCAGTCCCCCGGACCGTGAAGCTTTCTTT. Protein sequence: CASSPPDREAFF. This chain connects TRBV28 to TRBJ1-1; D is ambiguous. The V end lost 5 bases, the J end lost 7 bases, and 11 bases lay between the germline ends. This CDR3 is 12 amino acids long. CDR1 is MDHEN and CDR2 is SYDVKM in the germline V gene.

The sample holds one count of this clone. The V and J genes are TRBV7-9 and TRBJ1-1, with 7 bases matching TRBD1. The CDR3 has 13 amino acids. Germline V gives CDR1 SEHNR, CDR2 FQNEAQ (reference sequence). Trimming cost V 6 bases and J 3 bases; bases outside gene matches: 4. CDR3 sequence (DNA): TGTGCCAGCAGTCGAACAGGGGACACTGAAGCTTTCTTT. Protein product: CASSRTGDTEAFF.

The gene calls are TRBV11-2 and TRBJ1-5; D not certain. Germline assignment: CDR1 SGHAT and CDR2 FQNNGV. V was cut by 1 base and J by 6 bases, with 10 bases left in between. The length of the CDR3 is 14 residues. CDR3 coding DNA: TGTGCCAGCAGCTTAGTTTTGGGAGGTCAGCCCCAGCATTTT. This translates into CASSLVLGGQPQHF.

The count of this clone is one. This chain uses TRBV29-1 with TRBJ1-1; no clear D gene. Germline lookup yields CDR1 SQVTM and CDR2 ANQGSEA. The CDR3 totals 10 residues. V was trimmed by 6 bases and J by 2 bases, leaving 4 bases between them. CDR3 in amino acids: CSVANTEAFF. CDR3 DNA sequence: TGCAGCGTGGCAAACACTGAAGCTTTCTTT.